This TCR beta chain stems from a study of blood T cell repertoires in COVID-19. Study as a whole: Samples of COVID-19 (acute and convalescent) were obtained from the United States, Italy and Spain.

During active infection, Seattle patients enrolled and were then monitored through disease. From germline, CDR1 is SQVTM and CDR2 ANQGSEA. Trimming pared 6 bases from V and 6 bases from J, leaving 27 bases between. The CDR3 covers 16 residues. Authors' data handling: How many nucleated cells were present was estimated from reference gene primer amplification. Method: immunoSEQ multiplex PCR; TCRdb's copy keeps in-frame clones and lacks some. D and trimming were read from the DNA, whereas the V and J calls and clone size are those reported in that table. The table records 97,000 or so clones, roughly 87% of them present only once.

The chain joins TRBV29-1 to TRBJ2-7; maybe TRBD2 (6 bases). This sequence was found in a woman aged 45-65 years with COVID-19, enrolled during active disease. Input material: peripheral blood. The DNA for the CDR3 is TGCAGCGTCCCCGGGGGACCCAAGAGGGGTTTGATCGAGCAGTACTTC. Its protein is CSVPGGPKRGLIEQYF.